This record covers a single T cell receptor beta chain. These data belong to a study of blood T cell repertoires in COVID-19. The CDR3 consists of 10 residues. Germline-derived CDR1 and CDR2 are GTSNPN and SVGIG (reference sequence). V gave up 4 bases and J gave up 6 bases, with 6 bases separating them. Produced via immunoSEQ multiplex PCR; TCRdb's table is partial and in-frame only. The sample lists approximately 670,000 clones, 80% to 90% occurring once. The chain has TRBV30 and TRBJ1-2; D is ambiguous. The TCR originated in a woman aged 18-35 years with acute or convalescent COVID-19. The sample was peripheral blood. The CDR3 DNA is TGTGCCTGGATGGCGGATGGCTACACCTTC. It yields the protein CAWMADGYTF.